The present T cell receptor (beta chain) was sequenced within a study of blood T cell repertoires in COVID-19. This CDR3 has 15 residues. Germline values: CDR1 MNHNY, CDR2 SVGAGI (reference sequence). Trimming took 6 bases from V and 8 from J; bases not matched to a gene: 9. In the source study's methods: Nucleated cell counts were estimated from reference gene primer amplification. Some clones are missing from TCRdb's copy, which holds only in-frame ones; the method was immunoSEQ multiplex PCR. V, J and clone size reflect that table, while D and trimming were determined from the DNA. The sample records some 120,000 clones, just under 85% being singletons.

The sample was peripheral blood. The receptor's source is an older man with active or convalescent COVID-19. V is TRBV6-6 and J is TRBJ2-1, with 11 bases that match TRBD1. CDR3 sequence reads: CASRLGQGAVYEQFF. The CDR3 DNA reads as TGTGCCAGCAGGCTCGGACAGGGGGCGGTCTATGAGCAGTTCTTC.